This entry lists 4 T cell receptor beta chains sequenced from one sample in a study of identical twins. TCRdb fed the 5' RACE reads into MiXCR, producing one record per CDR3 protein. The sample has 500,000 to 600,000 distinct CDR3 sequences; less than 25% are singletons. These same records also appear under a second study, on T cells expressing NK-cell markers.

Sequencing was done on a sample of CD4+ T cells sorted from blood. The source is a woman aged 18-35 years in good health.

V and J are TRBV20-1 and TRBJ2-1, with TRBD2 identical over 9 bases. This CDR3 is built from 16 residues. Unmatched junction bases numbered 9, after V lost 3 bases and J lost 3 bases. Germline V CDR1 and CDR2: DFQATT, SNEGSKA (reference sequence). The CDR3 DNA sequence: TGCAGTGCTAGGCGAGTAGCGGGAGAGCTCTACAATGAGCAGTTCTTC. Amino acid sequence: CSARRVAGELYNEQFF.

DNA for the CDR3: TGCGCCAGCAGCCTACTACAGGGGGCGAACAATGAGCAGTTCTTC. Protein sequence: CASSLLQGANNEQFF. V usage is TRBV5-1 and J usage is TRBJ2-1; 9 nucleotides align to TRBD1. CDR1 is SGHRS, CDR2 YFSETQ, per germline. The V gene end was trimmed by 4 bases and the J gene end by 5 bases; junction bases not matched to a gene: 7. The CDR3 is 15 amino acids.

The CDR3 sequence is CASSLGGTPYNEQFF. The CDR3, as DNA: TGCGCCAGCAGCTTGGGAGGGACCCCCTACAATGAGCAGTTCTTC. The chain has TRBV5-1 and TRBJ2-1; D is perhaps TRBD1 or TRBD2 (5 bases each). V was pared by 0 bases and J by 2 bases, with 9 bases between. The germline gives CDR1 SGHRS, CDR2 YFSETQ. The CDR3 has 15 amino acids.

This chain connects TRBV7-9 to TRBJ2-5; possibly TRBD1 or TRBD2 for D (5 bases each). CDR1 is SEHNR and CDR2 is FQNEAQ in the germline V gene (reference sequence). The germline V and J ends were trimmed by 3 bases and 2 bases, with 16 bases remaining between them. This CDR3 is 16 amino acids long. DNA for the CDR3: TGTGCCAGCAGCTTTTCGGGGCCCCGGCAACAAGAGACCCAGTACTTC. It is translated as CASSFSGPRQQETQYF.